One and the same sample provided the 5 T cell receptor beta chains below, sequenced in a study of blood T cell repertoires in COVID-19. TCRdb's copy holds only in-frame clones and misses some; the assay was immunoSEQ multiplex PCR. The table has about 340,000 clones, 70% to 90% seen once. The sequencing sample was made of PBMCs or T cells enriched from blood (not recorded which). These receptors originate from a woman between 40 and 50 years old with acute COVID-19.

The chain combines TRBV15 with TRBJ2-1, with 9 nucleotides matching TRBD1. CDR1 is LNHNV, CDR2 YYDKDF, per germline (reference sequence). The CDR3 loop spans 15 amino acids. Trimming took 5 bases from V and 2 from J; bases not matched to a gene: 4. CDR3 bases: TGTGCCACCAGCCGACAGGGGGTAACCTACAATGAGCAGTTCTTC. As protein: CATSRQGVTYNEQFF.

The chain employs TRBV4-3 and TRBJ2-1; 9 bases fit TRBD1. Trimming removed 3 bases from V and 1 base from J; junction bases left unmatched: 7. From germline, CDR1 is LGHNA and CDR2 YSLEER. CDR3 length equals 17 residues. This CDR3 is CASSHGQGTGSYNEQFF. Written as DNA, the CDR3 is TGCGCCAGCAGCCACGGACAGGGGACCGGGTCCTACAATGAGCAGTTCTTC.

This clone was seen a handful of times. This chain uses TRBV10-3 with TRBJ1-2, with TRBD1 matching 7 bases. Germline CDR1 ENHRY, CDR2 SYGVKD. The ends lost 0 bases at V and 3 bases at J; junction bases unmatched: 10. The CDR3 is 17 amino acids. CDR3 DNA: TGTGCCATCAGTGAGTCAGTGGGGAACAGGGGCGACTATGGCTACACCTTC. Translating it yields CAISESVGNRGDYGYTF.

This chain links TRBV7-6 with TRBJ2-5; TRBD2 is a possible D gene (6 bases). The CDR3 consists of 15 residues. V gave up 5 bases and J gave up 1 base, with 14 bases separating them. The V gene's germline CDR1 is SGHVS and CDR2 FNYEAQ. The CDR3 DNA follows: TGTGCCAGCAGCGCGGGGACGGTGATCCAAGAGACCCAGTACTTC. It encodes CASSAGTVIQETQYF.

The rearrangement links TRBV7-3 to TRBJ2-1; possibly TRBD2 for D (5 bases). Germline V lookup: CDR1 SGHTA, CDR2 FQGTGA. The CDR3 extends over 15 amino acids. The V end lost 1 base, the J end lost 3 bases, and 10 bases lay between the germline ends. DNA of the CDR3: TGTGCCAGCAGCTTAAACGGGGATAACTACAATGAGCAGTTCTTC. Amino acid sequence: CASSLNGDNYNEQFF.